The clone carrying this T cell receptor (beta chain) was seen once. The authors ran a second PCR of roughly 6 to 12 cycles using a sample-barcoded 5' primer and a J-beta primer mix. Each CDR3 protein gets one entry after TCRdb re-called the 5' RACE reads with MiXCR. The data contain about 580,000 distinct CDR3 sequences, around 48% of them singletons. This specimen belongs to a study of blood T cells in healthy people across ages. Germline CDR1 reads SEHNR; CDR2 reads FQNEAQ (reference sequence). V was cut by 5 bases and J by 9 bases, with 26 bases left in between. This CDR3 spans 17 amino acids. The sample taken for sequencing was blood. The TCR comes from an elderly man in good health. The rearrangement uses TRBV7-9 and TRBJ2-1, with D perhaps given as TRBD1 or TRBD2 (6 bases each). The CDR3 protein is CASSPFPVRAEGGEQFF. As DNA, the CDR3 is TGTGCCAGCAGCCCTTTTCCTGTGAGAGCGGAGGGGGGTGAGCAGTTCTTC.